The T cell receptor beta chain described here comes from a study of human T cells and chemical hapten exposure. Original handling: TCRs per sample had a median of around 100,000 and ranged from 23,224 to 690,600. MiXCR, applied by TCRdb to the RACE reads, yields one record per CDR3 protein. TCRdb, rather than the study authors, made the V and J calls. This sample has about 73,000 distinct CDR3 sequences, with about 8.5% found just once. Trimming at V came to 6 bases and at J to 3 bases, leaving 11 bases not matched to a gene. Germline-derived CDR1 and CDR2 are MNHEY and SVGAGI. The CDR3 sequence is 16 residues long. Sample time point: patch test 2, 6 weeks after DPC sensitization. Treatment here: therapeutic diphenylcyclopropenone sensitization with weekly scalp DPC.

The TCR was taken from a woman aged 50 to 60 with alopecia areata. Some clones in this sample may be carry-over from other donors' samples. This rearrangement joins TRBV6-5 to TRBJ2-3; 8 bases line up with TRBD2. Sequencing used whole blood, obtained in connection with sensitization to the hapten diphenylcyclopropenone (DPC). For the CDR3, the DNA is TGTGCCAGCAGCTCCTCCGAGCGGGGGAGAACAGATACGCAGTATTTT. Its protein is CASSSSERGRTDTQYF.